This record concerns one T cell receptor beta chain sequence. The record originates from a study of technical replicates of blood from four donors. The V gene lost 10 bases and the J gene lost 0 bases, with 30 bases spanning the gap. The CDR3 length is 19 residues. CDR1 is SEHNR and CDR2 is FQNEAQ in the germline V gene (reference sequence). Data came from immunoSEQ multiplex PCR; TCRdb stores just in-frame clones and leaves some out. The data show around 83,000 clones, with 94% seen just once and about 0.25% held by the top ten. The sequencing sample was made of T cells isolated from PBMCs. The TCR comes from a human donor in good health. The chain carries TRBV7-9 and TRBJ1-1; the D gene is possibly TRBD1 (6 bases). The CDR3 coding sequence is TGTGCCACGGGTGGCTTACTGACGAGGGGGGGTCCCATGAACACTGAAGCTTTCTTT. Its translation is CATGGLLTRGGPMNTEAFF.